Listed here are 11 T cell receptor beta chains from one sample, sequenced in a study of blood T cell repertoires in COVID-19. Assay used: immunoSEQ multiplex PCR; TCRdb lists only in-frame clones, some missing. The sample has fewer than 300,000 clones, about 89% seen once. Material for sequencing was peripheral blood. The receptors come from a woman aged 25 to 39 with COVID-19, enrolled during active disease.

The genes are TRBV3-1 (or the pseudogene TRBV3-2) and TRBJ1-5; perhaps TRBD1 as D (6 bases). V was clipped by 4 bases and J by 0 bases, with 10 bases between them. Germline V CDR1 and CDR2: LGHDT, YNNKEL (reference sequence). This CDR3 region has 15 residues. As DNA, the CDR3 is TGTGCCAGCAGCCCTACAGGGTATAGCAATCAGCCCCAGCATTTT. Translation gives CASSPTGYSNQPQHF.

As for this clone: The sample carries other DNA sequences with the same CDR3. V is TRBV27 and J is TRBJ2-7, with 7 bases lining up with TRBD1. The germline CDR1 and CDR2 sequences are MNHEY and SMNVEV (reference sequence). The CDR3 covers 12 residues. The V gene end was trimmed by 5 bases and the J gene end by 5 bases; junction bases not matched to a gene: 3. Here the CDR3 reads CASSATGDEQYF. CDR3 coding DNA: TGTGCCAGCAGTGCAACAGGGGACGAGCAGTACTTC.

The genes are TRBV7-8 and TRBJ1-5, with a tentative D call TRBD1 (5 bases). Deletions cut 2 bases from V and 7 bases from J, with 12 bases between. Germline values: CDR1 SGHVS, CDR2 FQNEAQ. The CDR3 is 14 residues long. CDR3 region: CASSLSPREQPQHF. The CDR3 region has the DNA TGTGCCAGCAGCTTATCCCCCAGGGAACAGCCCCAGCATTTT.

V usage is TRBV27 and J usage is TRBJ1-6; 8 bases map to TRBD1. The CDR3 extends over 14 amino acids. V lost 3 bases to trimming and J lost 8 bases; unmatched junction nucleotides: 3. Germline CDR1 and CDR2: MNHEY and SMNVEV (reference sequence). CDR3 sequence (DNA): TGTGCCAGCAGTTTGGACAGGGCCTATTCACCCCTCCACTTT. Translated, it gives CASSLDRAYSPLHF.

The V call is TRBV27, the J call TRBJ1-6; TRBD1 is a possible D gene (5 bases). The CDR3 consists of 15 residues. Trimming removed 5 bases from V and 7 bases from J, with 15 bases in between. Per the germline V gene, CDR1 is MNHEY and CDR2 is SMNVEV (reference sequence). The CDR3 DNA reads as TGTGCCAGCAGTCGGTTGGGGACTTCGAATTCACCCCTCCACTTT. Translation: CASSRLGTSNSPLHF.

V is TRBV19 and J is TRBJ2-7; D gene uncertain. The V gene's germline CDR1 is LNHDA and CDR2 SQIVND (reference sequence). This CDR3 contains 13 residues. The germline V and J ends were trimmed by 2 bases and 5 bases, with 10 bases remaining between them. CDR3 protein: CASSIIGAHEQYF. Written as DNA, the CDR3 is TGTGCCAGTAGTATAATAGGAGCACACGAGCAGTACTTC.

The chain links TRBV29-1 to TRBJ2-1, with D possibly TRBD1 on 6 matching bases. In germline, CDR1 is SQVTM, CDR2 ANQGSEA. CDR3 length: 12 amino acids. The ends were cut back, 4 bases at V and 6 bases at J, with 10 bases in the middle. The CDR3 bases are TGCAGCGTTGCTGGGGGCTCCAATGAGCAGTTCTTC. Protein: CSVAGGSNEQFF.

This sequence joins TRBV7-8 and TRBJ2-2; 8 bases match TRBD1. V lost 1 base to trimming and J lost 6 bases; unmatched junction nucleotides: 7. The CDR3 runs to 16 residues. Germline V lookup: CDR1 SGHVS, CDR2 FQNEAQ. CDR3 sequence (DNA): TGTGCCAGCAGCTTAGGGTCAGGGGGCCGACCCGGGGAGCTGTTTTTT. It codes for CASSLGSGGRPGELFF.

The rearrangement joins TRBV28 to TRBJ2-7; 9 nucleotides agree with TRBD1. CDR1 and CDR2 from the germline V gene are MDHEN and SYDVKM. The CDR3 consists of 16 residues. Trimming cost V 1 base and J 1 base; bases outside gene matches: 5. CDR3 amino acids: CASSLLPGQGSYEQYF. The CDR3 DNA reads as TGTGCCAGCAGTTTATTACCGGGACAGGGATCCTACGAGCAGTACTTC.

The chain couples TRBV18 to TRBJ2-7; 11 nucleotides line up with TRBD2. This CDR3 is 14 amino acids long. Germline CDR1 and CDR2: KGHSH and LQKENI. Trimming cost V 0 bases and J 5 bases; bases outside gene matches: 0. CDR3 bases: TGTGCCAGCTCACCACCGGGACTAGCGGACGAGCAGTACTTC. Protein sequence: CASSPPGLADEQYF.

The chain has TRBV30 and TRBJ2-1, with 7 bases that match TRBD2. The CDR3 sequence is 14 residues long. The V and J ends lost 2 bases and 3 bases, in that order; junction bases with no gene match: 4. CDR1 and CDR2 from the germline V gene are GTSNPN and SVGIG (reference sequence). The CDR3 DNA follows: TGTGCCTGGAGTACAAGCGGGGACTACAATGAGCAGTTCTTC. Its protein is CAWSTSGDYNEQFF. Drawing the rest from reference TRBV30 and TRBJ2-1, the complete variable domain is SQTIHQWPATLVQPVGSPLSLECTVEGTSNPNLYWYRQAAGRGLQLLFYSVGIGQISSEVPQNLSASRPQDRQFILSSKKLLLSDSGFYLCAWSTSGDYNEQFFGPGTRLTVL.